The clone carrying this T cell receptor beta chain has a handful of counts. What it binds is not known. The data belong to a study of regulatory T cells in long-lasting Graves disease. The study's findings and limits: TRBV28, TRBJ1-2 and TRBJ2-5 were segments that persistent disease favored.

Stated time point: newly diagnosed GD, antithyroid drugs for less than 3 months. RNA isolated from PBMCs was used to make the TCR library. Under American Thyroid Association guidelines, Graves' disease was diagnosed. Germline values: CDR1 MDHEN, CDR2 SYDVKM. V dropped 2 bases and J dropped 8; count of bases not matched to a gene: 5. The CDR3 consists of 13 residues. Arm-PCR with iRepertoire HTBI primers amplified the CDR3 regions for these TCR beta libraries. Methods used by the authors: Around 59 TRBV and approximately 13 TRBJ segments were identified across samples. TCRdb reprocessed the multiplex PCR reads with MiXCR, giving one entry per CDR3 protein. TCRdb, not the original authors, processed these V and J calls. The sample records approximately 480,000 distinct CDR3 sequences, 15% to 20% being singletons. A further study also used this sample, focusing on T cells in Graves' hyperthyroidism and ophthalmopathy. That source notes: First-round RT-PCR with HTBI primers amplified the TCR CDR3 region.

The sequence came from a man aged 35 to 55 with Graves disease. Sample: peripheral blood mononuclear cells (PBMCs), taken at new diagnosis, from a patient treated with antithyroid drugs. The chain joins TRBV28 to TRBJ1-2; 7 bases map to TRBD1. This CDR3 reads CASSLPGGQGYTF. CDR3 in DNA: TGTGCCAGCAGTTTACCAGGGGGACAAGGCTACACCTTC.